The 27 T cell receptor beta chains below were found in one sample sequenced in a study of blood T cells in healthy people across ages. Then a second PCR, running roughly 7 to 11 cycles, was carried out with a sample-barcoded 5' primer and a J-beta primer mix. MiXCR was run by TCRdb on the 5' RACE reads, yielding one entry per CDR3 protein. This sample has around 1,500,000 distinct CDR3 sequences, with about 30% found just once. Sequenced material: blood. The origin of the receptors is a woman in her twenties or thirties in good health.

V and J are TRBV20-1 and TRBJ1-5; perhaps TRBD1 as D (6 bases). Trimming took off 5 bases at V and 4 bases at J, with 12 bases between the two ends. Germline CDR1 and CDR2: DFQATT and SNEGSKA (reference sequence). This CDR3 is built from 13 residues. The CDR3 is CSAGKGGNQPQHF. CDR3 in DNA: TGCAGTGCTGGGAAGGGGGGAAATCAGCCCCAGCATTTT.

At least ten counts were recorded for this clonotype. V usage is TRBV2 and J usage is TRBJ2-7; D remains unclear. The CDR3 extends over 13 amino acids. Germline V CDR1 and CDR2: SNHLY, FYNNEI. V lost 6 bases and J 6 bases, leaving 15 bases between the germline ends. In nucleotides, the CDR3 is TGTGCCAGCAGATCGACCCCCCTCACCGAGCAGTACTTC. Residues: CASRSTPLTEQYF. Variable domain in full (rest from reference TRBV2 and TRBJ2-7): EPEVTQTPSHQVTQMGQEVILRCVPISNHLYFYWYRQILGQKVEFLVSFYNNEISEKSEIFDDQFSVERPDGSNFTLKIRSTKLEDSAMYFCASRSTPLTEQYFGPGTRLTVT.

This clonotype appeared a few times. In DNA form, the CDR3 reads TGCAGTGCTAGAGATCTCAGGGGAGGAGGATCGCAGTATTTT. Its protein is CSARDLRGGGSQYF. This sequence joins TRBV20-1 and TRBJ2-3; D assignment may be TRBD1 or TRBD2 (6 bases each). Germline V gene lookup returns CDR1 DFQATT and CDR2 SNEGSKA (reference sequence). This CDR3 region has 14 residues. The V gene lost 0 bases and the J gene lost 10 bases, with 17 bases spanning the gap.

Comments on this clonotype: A clone one base away is much larger, so this may be a read error. The V gene is TRBV6-6, the J gene TRBJ2-7; D is possibly TRBD1 or TRBD2 (5 bases each). Germline loops: CDR1 MNHNY, CDR2 SVGAGI (reference sequence). The CDR3 covers 15 residues. The CDR3 sequence is CASSYGGGQNYVQYF. In DNA form, the CDR3 reads TGTGCCAGCAGTTATGGTGGAGGACAAAACTACGTGCAGTACTTC.

The table lists this clonotype with a few counts. V gene TRBV20-1 combines with J gene TRBJ2-7; D is unresolved. V lost 6 bases and J lost 2, with 11 bases in between. The germline CDR1 and CDR2 sequences are DFQATT and SNEGSKA (reference sequence). This CDR3 contains 12 residues. The DNA of the CDR3 is TGCAGTGCGGTTGGACGGACCTACGAGCAGTACTTC. It yields the protein CSAVGRTYEQYF.

V gene TRBV18 combines with J gene TRBJ1-6; D might be TRBD1 (6 bases). Germline assignment: CDR1 KGHSH and CDR2 LQKENI. With 2 bases removed from V and 10 bases from J, the gap between germline ends came to 12 bases. The CDR3 has 14 residues. CDR3 in amino acids: CASSPTAGDSPLHF. The CDR3 nucleotides are TGTGCCAGCTCACCAACGGCAGGGGACTCACCCCTCCACTTT.

The chain couples TRBV2 to TRBJ2-5; 8 bases agree with TRBD2. Germline lookup yields CDR1 SNHLY and CDR2 FYNNEI. V lost 7 bases, J lost 4 bases, and 8 bases stayed unmatched. CDR3 size: 14 residues. Here the CDR3 reads CASIPGGPRETQYF. The CDR3 DNA reads as TGTGCCAGCATCCCGGGAGGGCCCCGAGAGACCCAGTACTTC.

This clonotype was seen a few times. The V call is TRBV30, the J call TRBJ2-5, with D unresolved. V was trimmed by 2 bases and J by 11 bases, leaving 12 bases between them. The CDR3 is 11 amino acids. The germline gives CDR1 GTSNPN, CDR2 SVGIG (reference sequence). CDR3 protein: CAWSSKGEQYF. CDR3 sequence (DNA): TGTGCCTGGAGTTCCAAAGGAGAGCAGTACTTC.

This chain connects TRBV5-1 to TRBJ1-6; D not certain. Trimming removed 7 bases at V and 9 bases at J, with 17 bases between. This CDR3 spans 14 amino acids. Germline loops: CDR1 SGHRS, CDR2 YFSETQ. The CDR3 DNA is TGCGCCAGCGGAGAGGGAGTCGGTACTTCACCCCTCCACTTT. Translating gives CASGEGVGTSPLHF.

V is TRBV12-3 or TRBV12-4 and J is TRBJ2-3, with D perhaps matching TRBD1 or TRBD2 (6 bases each). The CDR3 extends over 13 amino acids. In DNA form, the CDR3 reads TGTGCTACACAGGGAGGTCGGACAGATACGCAGTATTTT. Protein sequence: CATQGGRTDTQYF.

The chain employs TRBV12-3 or TRBV12-4 and TRBJ2-7; D may match TRBD1 or TRBD2 (5 bases each). The CDR3 has 14 residues. Between the trimmed V and J ends, which lost 6 bases and 1 base, there was a span of 13 bases. DNA of the CDR3: TGTGCCAGCAGAGCCGGGACCAGATCCTACGAGCAGTACTTC. Translating gives CASRAGTRSYEQYF.

The table lists this clonotype with a few counts. The chain recombines TRBV2 with TRBJ2-1; 11 nucleotides agree with TRBD2. V lost 10 bases to trimming and J lost 4 bases; unmatched junction nucleotides: 15. Germline V gives CDR1 SNHLY, CDR2 FYNNEI. CDR3 length equals 17 residues. This chain's CDR3 is CATRVIAGGPGYNEQFF. The CDR3 nucleotides read TGTGCCACCAGAGTTATAGCGGGGGGGCCTGGGTACAATGAGCAGTTCTTC.

V and J are TRBV7-6 and TRBJ2-1; 11 positions agree with TRBD2. This CDR3 contains 16 residues. V shed 3 bases, J shed 9 bases, and the junction held 10 bases outside the gene matches. Germline CDR1 and CDR2: SGHVS and FNYEAQ. In DNA, the CDR3 is TGTGCCAGCAGCTTGGTGCTAGCGGGAGGAAACAGTGAGCAGTTCTTC. It codes for CASSLVLAGGNSEQFF.

V is TRBV20-1 and J is TRBJ2-5; D unresolved. The CDR3 is 14 amino acids. Trimming removed 1 base at V and 1 base at J, with 10 bases between. Germline V lookup: CDR1 DFQATT, CDR2 SNEGSKA (reference sequence). CDR3 sequence reads: CSARGTYPQETQYF. CDR3 bases: TGCAGTGCTAGAGGGACCTACCCCCAAGAGACCCAGTACTTC.

The chain combines TRBV20-1 with TRBJ2-1; a possible D gene is TRBD1 (5 bases). Germline CDR1 and CDR2: DFQATT and SNEGSKA (reference sequence). The V end was cut by 0 bases, the J end by 10 bases, with 10 bases between. The CDR3 length is 12 residues. The DNA of the CDR3 is TGCAGTGCTAGAGATCTTGGACACGAGCAGTTCTTC. Translating it yields CSARDLGHEQFF.

This clonotype was counted between two and nine times. A read error may account for a junction end that differs from germline. This chain's CDR3 is CASRGGLGDNEQFF. The DNA of the CDR3 is TGTGCCAGCAGAGGTGGACTAGGGGACAATGAACAGTTCTTC. V gene TRBV2 combines with J gene TRBJ2-1, with D maybe TRBD2 (7 bases). Germline assignment: CDR1 SNHLY and CDR2 FYNNEI. This CDR3 region has 14 residues. The variable domain in full, with the rest retrieved from reference TRBV2 and TRBJ2-1, is EPEVTQTPSHQVTQMGQEVILRCVPISNHLYFYWYRQILGQKVEFLVSFYNNEISEKSEIFDDQFSVERPDGSNFTLKIRSTKLEDSAMYFCASRGGLGDNEQFFGPGTRLTVL.

The J gene is TRBJ2-3, the V gene TRBV20-1; D may correspond to TRBD1 or TRBD2 (6 bases each). Germline V CDR1 and CDR2: DFQATT, SNEGSKA (reference sequence). CDR3 length equals 13 residues. Trimming removed 2 bases from V and 5 bases from J, with 11 bases in between. The CDR3 DNA reads as TGCAGTGCTAGAAGGGGGGCCGAAGATACGCAGTATTTT. Its translation is CSARRGAEDTQYF.

This clonotype was observed many times. The chain carries TRBV7-6 and TRBJ2-5; D remains ambiguous. The V gene's germline CDR1 is SGHVS and CDR2 FNYEAQ. V lost 5 bases, J lost 4 bases, and 23 bases lay in between. This CDR3 is 17 amino acids long. CDR3: CASSAGRSIRLTETQYF. As DNA, the CDR3 is TGTGCCAGCAGCGCCGGACGCTCGATTCGACTGACAGAGACCCAGTACTTC. The entire variable domain, with the rest obtained from reference TRBV7-6 and TRBJ2-5, is as follows: GAGVSQSPRYKVTKRGQDVALRCDPISGHVSLYWYRQALGQGPEFLTYFNYEAQQDKSGLPNDRFSAERPEGSISTLTIQRTEQRDSAMYRCASSAGRSIRLTETQYFGPGTRLLVL.

The CDR3 region has the DNA TGCGCCAGCAGCTTGGCGACGGGAGGGGCAGATACGCAGTATTTT. The encoded protein is CASSLATGGADTQYF. The chain carries TRBV5-1 and TRBJ2-3; 8 nucleotides match TRBD2. CDR3 size: 15 residues. V lost 0 bases, J lost 4 bases, and 4 bases stayed unmatched. Germline V gene data show CDR1 as SGHRS and CDR2 as YFSETQ.

The chain carries TRBV5-1 and TRBJ2-3, with TRBD2 as a possible D gene (6 bases). The CDR3 has 13 amino acids. With 7 bases removed from V and 4 bases from J, the gap between germline ends came to 13 bases. The germline V gene has CDR1 SGHRS and CDR2 YFSETQ. The CDR3 loop is CASGLSTADTQYF. CDR3 DNA sequence: TGCGCCAGCGGACTATCGACGGCAGATACGCAGTATTTT.

As to this clonotype: A much larger clone lies one base from this, so it may be a read error. V gene TRBV10-3 combines with J gene TRBJ2-1, with TRBD2 matching over 8 bases. The CDR3 loop spans 15 amino acids. In germline, CDR1 is ENHRY, CDR2 SYGVKD. CDR3 sequence reads: CAISISGRGDNGQFF. CDR3 coding DNA: TGTGCCATCAGTATAAGCGGGAGAGGTGACAATGGGCAGTTCTTC.

As for this clonotype: A read error may be the cause here, since a much bigger clone is one base away. J is TRBJ2-5 and V is TRBV9, with a possible D match to TRBD2 (5 bases). Deletions cut 6 bases from V and 5 bases from J, with 8 bases between. The CDR3 length is 11 residues. The germline gives CDR1 SGDLS, CDR2 YYNGEE. The CDR3 region has the DNA TGTGCCAGCAACACGGGGGAGACCCAGTACTTC. The encoded protein is CASNTGETQYF.

The chain uses TRBV20-1 and TRBJ2-1; TRBD2 is a possible D gene (6 bases). Deletions cut 1 base from V and 7 bases from J, with 20 bases between. The CDR3 contains 16 residues. Germline V lookup: CDR1 DFQATT, CDR2 SNEGSKA (reference sequence). CDR3 residues: CSARVAGGGIGNEQFF. The CDR3 region has the DNA TGCAGTGCTAGAGTGGCGGGTGGCGGGATTGGGAATGAGCAGTTCTTC.

The chain is built from TRBV28 and TRBJ2-7; the D is unclear. The CDR3 has 14 amino acids. The V gene's germline CDR1 is MDHEN and CDR2 SYDVKM. The germline V and J ends were trimmed by 6 bases and 3 bases, with 15 bases remaining between them. The CDR3 bases are TGTGCCAGCAGACCCCGTCGACGTCTCTACGAGCAGTACTTC. Protein product: CASRPRRRLYEQYF.

The chain couples TRBV7-9 to TRBJ2-2, with TRBD2 matching 10 bases. Germline V lookup: CDR1 SEHNR, CDR2 FQNEAQ (reference sequence). V was pared by 5 bases and J by 5 bases, with 5 bases of the junction left unmatched. This CDR3 has 15 residues. The CDR3, as DNA: TGTGCCAGCAGCCCGAGCGGGGGGGTGACCGGGGAGCTGTTTTTT. Encoded protein: CASSPSGGVTGELFF. The full variable domain, in which reference TRBV7-9 and TRBJ2-2 provide the parts outside the CDR3, is DTGVSQNPRHKITKRGQNVTFRCDPISEHNRLYWYRQTLGQGPEFLTYFQNEAQLEKSRLLSDRFSAERPKGSFSTLEIQRTEQGDSAMYLCASSPSGGVTGELFFGEGSRLTVL.

This clonotype was observed a few times. The genes are TRBV5-1 and TRBJ2-3; 7 bases match TRBD1. This CDR3 is 17 amino acids long. Trimming at V came to 2 bases and at J to 2 bases, leaving 11 bases not matched to a gene. The germline V gene has CDR1 SGHRS and CDR2 YFSETQ. In DNA, the CDR3 is TGCGCCAGCAGCTTTTCAACCGGGACAGAGATCACAGATACGCAGTATTTT. This gives the protein CASSFSTGTEITDTQYF.

In its sample, this clonotype was seen a few times. The V gene is TRBV6-2 or TRBV6-3, the J gene TRBJ1-5; a weak D match, TRBD1 (5 bases). Germline lookup yields CDR1 MNHEY and CDR2 SVGEGT. The CDR3 consists of 13 residues. V was shortened by 4 bases and J by 6 bases, with 10 bases between the two germline ends. The CDR3 DNA follows: TGTGCCAGCAGTTCGGCGGGGCCTCAGCCCCAGCATTTT. It translates to CASSSAGPQPQHF.